These 6 T cell receptor beta chains were sequenced from one sample in a study of radiotherapy plus CTLA-4 blockade in lung cancer. Assay: immunoSEQ multiplex PCR; the TCRdb copy retains only in-frame clones and omits some. Of 62,000 or so clones listed, around 80% are singletons. The sequences come from peripheral blood, collected from a patient treated with radiotherapy plus ipilimumab. Receptor source: a human donor with non-small cell lung cancer who had a complete response to radiotherapy plus ipilimumab.

This chain links TRBV5-1 with TRBJ2-2; 7 bases are a match to TRBD1. The J segment lost 1 base and the V segment lost 3 bases, leaving 3 bases of the junction unmatched. CDR3 length: 15 residues. Germline lookup yields CDR1 SGHRS and CDR2 YFSETQ. The CDR3, as DNA: TGCGCCAGCAGCTCAAGGGGGCTGAACACCGGGGAGCTGTTTTTT. Encoded protein: CASSSRGLNTGELFF.

The rearrangement uses TRBV6-5 and TRBJ1-5, with D maybe TRBD1 (5 bases). The CDR3 length is 16 residues. Germline CDR1 MNHEY, CDR2 SVGAGI. V was clipped by 0 bases and J by 5 bases, with 14 bases between them. The CDR3 is CASSYSGWGVDQPQHF. The CDR3, as DNA: TGTGCCAGCAGTTACTCTGGGTGGGGGGTAGATCAGCCCCAGCATTTT.

The chain is built from TRBV29-1 and TRBJ2-1, with unresolved D. The CDR3 is 11 amino acids. Trimming removed 7 bases from V and 1 base from J, with 5 bases in between. The germline gives CDR1 SQVTM, CDR2 ANQGSEA. The CDR3: CSADSYNEQFF. The CDR3 DNA is TGCAGCGCAGATTCCTACAATGAGCAGTTCTTC.

The chain joins TRBV5-6 to TRBJ2-7; 8 nucleotides line up with TRBD2. With 9 bases clipped from V and 2 bases from J, the junction kept 10 bases outside the gene matches. CDR3 size: 14 residues. The germline CDR1 and CDR2 sequences are SGHDT and YYEEEE. The CDR3 DNA sequence: TGTGCCACCCCCCGCCGGGAGGGAACCTACGAGCAGTACGTC. Its translation is CATPRREGTYEQYV.

As concerns this clone: This specimen includes other DNA sequences encoding the same CDR3. The V and J genes are TRBV9 and TRBJ2-6; D call uncertain. The germline V and J ends were trimmed by 0 bases and 0 bases, with 4 bases remaining between them. The length of the CDR3 is 15 residues. Germline CDR1 and CDR2: SGDLS and YYNGEE. The CDR3 DNA follows: TGTGCCAGCAGCGTAGAAGGCTCTGGGGCCAACGTCCTGACTTTC. This translates into CASSVEGSGANVLTF.

Only a few counts were recorded for this clone. This rearrangement joins TRBV19 to TRBJ2-6; perhaps TRBD1 as D (5 bases). Germline CDR1 is LNHDA and CDR2 is SQIVND (reference sequence). Trimming took off 2 bases at V and 4 bases at J, with 12 bases between the two ends. The CDR3 spans 16 residues. This chain's CDR3 is CASSISSRVGANVLTF. CDR3 nucleotide sequence: TGTGCCAGTAGTATATCGAGCAGGGTGGGGGCCAACGTCCTGACTTTC.